The T cell receptor beta chain under discussion was sequenced for a study of T cell clones after liver transplantation. On the study more broadly: Immunosuppression withdrawal was tried within 2 years after liver transplantation in this trial. Standard immunosuppression, with no induction, continued until 12-24 months after transplant.

Deletions cut 3 bases from V and 0 bases from J, with 12 bases between. The CDR3 contains 15 residues. Germline loops: CDR1 SGHRS, CDR2 YFSETQ. TCRdb's table, derived via immunoSEQ multiplex PCR, lists solely in-frame clones and lacks some. The sample consists of 40,000 to 65,000 clones, about four fifths of them appearing once. This clonotype originated in a human donor who received a liver transplant. The material sequenced was CD4+ T cells from blood, taken before liver transplant. This sequence joins TRBV5-1 and TRBJ1-1, with D possibly being TRBD1 (6 bases). The CDR3 DNA sequence: TGCGCCAGCAGCTCTCAGGGGACCGTGAACACTGAAGCTTTCTTT. Translation: CASSSQGTVNTEAFF.